This T cell receptor (beta chain) was identified in a study of post-analysis software for immune sequencing data. Study as a whole: Recorded subtypes: relapsing-remitting, secondary progressive, progressive-relapsing; some patients unannotated. General study findings and limits: Among 5 or 6 TRBV segments more frequent in patients than controls were TRBV5-6, TRBV5-1 and TRBV20-1. When compared against controls, multiple sclerosis patients showed significantly lower normalized Chao1 diversity. Samples sharing a preparation batch grouped tightly together when assessed by F measure.

This CDR3 has 13 residues. Trimming stripped 2 bases from V and 8 bases from J, with 15 bases between. From germline, CDR1 is SQVTM and CDR2 ANQGSEA. Incorporated into the TCR beta cDNA libraries were unique molecular identifiers, which served to reduce PCR and sequencing biases. MiXCR, run by TCRdb on the PCR reads, gives a single entry per CDR3 protein. The table lists roughly 570,000 distinct CDR3 sequences, approximately 31% of them singletons. On this clonotype itself: What it binds is not known.

This chain joins TRBV29-1 and TRBJ1-2; D gene uncertain. The sequence was obtained from a girl between 2 and 17 years old with multiple sclerosis. The source material was blood. CDR3 DNA sequence: TGCAGCGTTGAAAGGACGGGTATGGGAGGCTACACCTTC. It codes for CSVERTGMGGYTF.